These T cell receptor beta chains were read from a single sample in a study of graft-versus-host responses after intestinal transplantation. These receptors have no identified antigens. Measured with immunoSEQ multiplex PCR; TCRdb has only the in-frame clones, and not every one. Of 80,000 to 95,000 clones listed, just over 90% were seen once; the top ten hold 5.5% to 7%. Specimen: unstimulated CD8+ T cells sorted from spleen or lymph node cells, collected before intestinal transplant. Receptors originate from a human donor who received an intestinal transplant. CDR3s include the opening cysteine and the closing phenylalanine or tryptophan. The D gene is left open where the match is weak. For some rows the clone size is stated as once, few or many, or as a class when expanded; others skip it.

clone_size: NA; v_call: TRBV7-9; j_call: TRBJ2-7; d_call: NA; cdr3_aa: CASSLSSYEQYF; cdr3_nt: TGTGCCAGCAGCTTAAGTTCTTACGAGCAGTACTTC
clone_size: NA; v_call: TRBV27; j_call: TRBJ2-5; d_call: TRBD2; cdr3_aa: CASSYLAGVETQYF; cdr3_nt: TGTGCCAGCAGTTACCTAGCGGGAGTAGAGACCCAGTACTTC
clone_size: NA; v_call: TRBV27; j_call: TRBJ2-1; d_call: NA; cdr3_aa: CASSRGLEQFF; cdr3_nt: TGTGCCAGCAGCCGGGGACTGGAGCAGTTCTTC
clone_size: NA; v_call: TRBV7-2; j_call: TRBJ1-2; d_call: NA; cdr3_aa: CASSAPPGASYGYTF; cdr3_nt: TGTGCCAGCAGCGCCCCTCCCGGGGCGAGCTATGGCTACACCTTC
clone_size: NA; v_call: TRBV6-5; j_call: TRBJ2-3; d_call: TRBD2; cdr3_aa: CASSYMSSGADTQYF; cdr3_nt: TGTGCCAGCAGTTACATGTCTAGCGGGGCGGATACGCAGTATTTT
clone_size: NA; v_call: TRBV27; j_call: TRBJ1-2; d_call: TRBD1; cdr3_aa: CATTPGQGARGYTF; cdr3_nt: TGTGCCACCACCCCGGGACAGGGGGCGAGGGGCTACACCTTC
clone_size: NA; v_call: TRBV6-6; j_call: TRBJ2-7; d_call: NA; cdr3_aa: CASSYSTARDEQYF; cdr3_nt: TGTGCCAGCAGTTACTCGACGGCGAGGGACGAGCAGTACTTC
clone_size: NA; v_call: TRBV7-9; j_call: TRBJ1-2; d_call: TRBD1; cdr3_aa: CASSSGAGGRYGYTF; cdr3_nt: TGTGCCAGCAGCTCTGGGGCAGGGGGCCGTTATGGCTACACCTTC
clone_size: NA; v_call: TRBV10-3; j_call: TRBJ2-3; d_call: TRBD1; cdr3_aa: CAISTGQVTDTQYF; cdr3_nt: TGTGCCATCAGTACCGGACAGGTCACAGATACGCAGTATTTT
clone_size: once; v_call: TRBV5-1; j_call: TRBJ1-2; d_call: NA; cdr3_aa: CASRGGGPNYGYTF; cdr3_nt: TGCGCCAGCAGAGGGGGGGGGCCGAACTATGGCTACACCTTC
clone_size: NA; v_call: TRBV9; j_call: TRBJ2-5; d_call: TRBD1; cdr3_aa: CASSGQGGHQETQYF; cdr3_nt: TGTGCCAGCAGCGGACAAGGGGGCCACCAAGAGACCCAGTACTTC
clone_size: NA; v_call: TRBV5-4; j_call: TRBJ2-1; d_call: NA; cdr3_aa: CASNTLGGAREQFF; cdr3_nt: TGTGCCAGCAACACCCTAGGGGGGGCCCGGGAGCAGTTCTTC
clone_size: NA; v_call: TRBV18; j_call: TRBJ2-7; d_call: NA; cdr3_aa: CASSPPWRRGTRYEQYF; cdr3_nt: TGTGCCAGCTCACCACCGTGGCGCCGGGGTACACGCTACGAGCAGTACTTC
clone_size: NA; v_call: TRBV5-1; j_call: TRBJ2-5; d_call: TRBD1; cdr3_aa: CASSLGQGAHETQYF; cdr3_nt: TGCGCCAGCAGCCTAGGGCAGGGGGCTCACGAGACCCAGTACTTC
clone_size: NA; v_call: TRBV27; j_call: TRBJ2-7; d_call: NA; cdr3_aa: CAGSGGPYEQYF; cdr3_nt: TGTGCCGGTTCCGGGGGTCCCTACGAGCAGTACTTC
clone_size: NA; v_call: TRBV2; j_call: TRBJ2-2; d_call: NA; cdr3_aa: CASMGINTGELFF; cdr3_nt: TGTGCCAGCATGGGGATAAACACCGGGGAGCTGTTTTTT
clone_size: NA; v_call: TRBV6-5; j_call: TRBJ1-2; d_call: TRBD1; cdr3_aa: CASSFTGAGNGYTF; cdr3_nt: TGTGCCAGCAGTTTTACAGGGGCGGGCAATGGCTACACCTTC
clone_size: NA; v_call: TRBV28; j_call: TRBJ2-5; d_call: TRBD2; cdr3_aa: CASSLASGRETQYF; cdr3_nt: TGTGCCAGCAGTTTAGCTAGCGGACGGGAGACCCAGTACTTC
clone_size: NA; v_call: TRBV5-1; j_call: TRBJ2-7; d_call: NA; cdr3_aa: CASSLAAGLLNYEQYF; cdr3_nt: TGCGCCAGCAGCTTGGCCGCTGGACTACTTAACTACGAGCAGTACTTC
clone_size: NA; v_call: TRBV19; j_call: TRBJ1-1; d_call: TRBD1; cdr3_aa: CASRSGGQGKTEAFF; cdr3_nt: TGTGCCAGTAGGTCGGGAGGACAGGGTAAAACTGAAGCTTTCTTT
clone_size: NA; v_call: TRBV4-1; j_call: TRBJ2-5; d_call: NA; cdr3_aa: CASSQVVGAETQYF; cdr3_nt: TGCGCCAGCAGCCAAGTTGTGGGGGCGGAGACCCAGTACTTC
clone_size: NA; v_call: TRBV6-5; j_call: TRBJ1-2; d_call: NA; cdr3_aa: CASSSGALGYTF; cdr3_nt: TGTGCCAGCAGTTCAGGGGCGCTTGGCTACACCTTC
clone_size: NA; v_call: TRBV5-4; j_call: TRBJ2-7; d_call: NA; cdr3_aa: CASSLWGGRGEQYF; cdr3_nt: TGTGCCAGCAGCTTGTGGGGGGGCCGTGGTGAGCAGTACTTC
clone_size: NA; v_call: TRBV19; j_call: TRBJ1-2; d_call: NA; cdr3_aa: CASNPGFYGYTF; cdr3_nt: TGTGCCAGTAATCCGGGGTTCTATGGCTACACCTTC
clone_size: NA; v_call: TRBV27; j_call: TRBJ2-7; d_call: TRBD2; cdr3_aa: CASSLTSGSYEQYF; cdr3_nt: TGTGCCAGCAGTTTGACTAGCGGGTCTTACGAGCAGTACTTC
clone_size: NA; v_call: TRBV13; j_call: TRBJ2-1; d_call: NA; cdr3_aa: CASSLQESSYNEQFF; cdr3_nt: TGTGCCAGCAGCTTACAAGAGAGCTCCTACAATGAGCAGTTCTTC
clone_size: NA; v_call: TRBV27; j_call: TRBJ2-1; d_call: NA; cdr3_aa: CASRGGNEQFF; cdr3_nt: TGTGCCAGCAGAGGGGGGAATGAGCAGTTCTTC
clone_size: NA; v_call: TRBV7-9; j_call: TRBJ1-2; d_call: NA; cdr3_aa: CASSSRTGWGNYGHTF; cdr3_nt: TGTGCCAGCAGCTCCAGGACGGGTTGGGGGAACTATGGCCACACCTTC
clone_size: NA; v_call: TRBV29-1; j_call: TRBJ2-1; d_call: TRBD2; cdr3_aa: CSVSPGTSGNEQFF; cdr3_nt: TGCAGCGTTTCCCCGGGAACTAGCGGGAATGAGCAGTTCTTC
clone_size: NA; v_call: TRBV11-2; j_call: TRBJ1-1; d_call: NA; cdr3_aa: CASSLDGDTEAFF; cdr3_nt: TGTGCCAGCAGCTTAGACGGGGACACTGAAGCTTTCTTT
clone_size: NA; v_call: TRBV10-3; j_call: TRBJ2-3; d_call: NA; cdr3_aa: CAIRDWGGATDTQYF; cdr3_nt: TGTGCCATCAGGGATTGGGGGGGCGCAACAGATACGCAGTATTTT
clone_size: NA; v_call: TRBV6-1; j_call: TRBJ2-7; d_call: TRBD1; cdr3_aa: CASSEGTGGETYEQYF; cdr3_nt: TGTGCCAGCAGTGAAGGGACAGGGGGCGAAACCTACGAGCAGTACTTC
clone_size: NA; v_call: TRBV18; j_call: TRBJ2-7; d_call: NA; cdr3_aa: CASSQRQPYEQYF; cdr3_nt: TGTGCCAGCTCACAGCGACAACCATACGAGCAGTACTTC
clone_size: NA; v_call: TRBV29-1; j_call: TRBJ2-1; d_call: TRBD2; cdr3_aa: CSVELAGGSSEQFF; cdr3_nt: TGCAGCGTTGAACTAGCGGGAGGATCCAGTGAGCAGTTCTTC
clone_size: once; v_call: TRBV13; j_call: TRBJ1-2; d_call: NA; cdr3_aa: CASSFIQGHGYTF; cdr3_nt: TGTGCCAGCAGCTTTATCCAGGGACATGGCTACACCTTC
clone_size: NA; v_call: TRBV4-1; j_call: TRBJ2-7; d_call: NA; cdr3_aa: CASSQEFEYEQYF; cdr3_nt: TGCGCCAGCAGCCAAGAGTTCGAGTACGAGCAGTACTTC
clone_size: NA; v_call: TRBV7-3; j_call: TRBJ2-7; d_call: NA; cdr3_aa: CASSSDSSYEQYF; cdr3_nt: TGTGCCAGCAGCTCCGATTCCTCCTACGAGCAGTACTTC
clone_size: NA; v_call: TRBV4-1; j_call: TRBJ2-6; d_call: NA; cdr3_aa: CASSQDPGPSGANVLTF; cdr3_nt: TGCGCCAGCAGCCAAGATCCGGGGCCCTCTGGGGCCAACGTCCTGACTTTC
clone_size: NA; v_call: TRBV27; j_call: TRBJ1-2; d_call: NA; cdr3_aa: CASRPGTSPLGYTF; cdr3_nt: TGTGCCAGCAGACCCGGGACGTCACCTCTTGGCTACACCTTC
clone_size: NA; v_call: TRBV18; j_call: TRBJ2-7; d_call: NA; cdr3_aa: CASSPAGTAYEQYF; cdr3_nt: TGTGCCAGCTCACCCGCAGGAACCGCCTACGAGCAGTACTTC
clone_size: NA; v_call: TRBV27; j_call: TRBJ2-3; d_call: TRBD2; cdr3_aa: CASSLSWGGRASTDTQYF; cdr3_nt: TGTGCCAGCAGTTTATCGTGGGGTGGGAGGGCTAGCACAGATACGCAGTATTTT
clone_size: NA; v_call: TRBV6-6; j_call: TRBJ2-1; d_call: NA; cdr3_aa: CASSPATGYNEQFF; cdr3_nt: TGTGCCAGCAGTCCGGCGACAGGCTACAATGAGCAGTTCTTC
clone_size: NA; v_call: TRBV10-3; j_call: TRBJ2-2; d_call: NA; cdr3_aa: CAIESGTGELFF; cdr3_nt: TGTGCCATCGAAAGTGGCACCGGGGAGCTGTTTTTT
clone_size: NA; v_call: TRBV5-4; j_call: TRBJ2-3; d_call: TRBD2; cdr3_aa: CASSLELAGGTDTQYF; cdr3_nt: TGTGCCAGCAGCTTGGAATTAGCGGGGGGCACAGATACGCAGTATTTT
clone_size: NA; v_call: TRBV5-5; j_call: TRBJ2-7; d_call: TRBD1; cdr3_aa: CASSAARDRVTYEQYF; cdr3_nt: TGTGCCAGCAGCGCAGCAAGGGACAGGGTTACCTACGAGCAGTACTTC
clone_size: NA; v_call: TRBV27; j_call: TRBJ1-5; d_call: TRBD1; cdr3_aa: CASSKTGGENQPQHF; cdr3_nt: TGTGCCAGCAGCAAAACAGGGGGCGAGAATCAGCCCCAGCATTTT
clone_size: NA; v_call: TRBV4-1; j_call: TRBJ2-5; d_call: TRBD2; cdr3_aa: CASSPLGSGGHQETQYF; cdr3_nt: TGCGCCAGCAGCCCGCTAGGGAGCGGGGGCCACCAAGAGACCCAGTACTTC
clone_size: NA; v_call: TRBV6-5; j_call: TRBJ1-1; d_call: TRBD1; cdr3_aa: CASSLSGGTEAFF; cdr3_nt: TGTGCCAGCAGTCTATCAGGGGGAACTGAAGCTTTCTTT